This TCR beta chain was profiled in a study of memory CD4+ T cells and cytomegalovirus serostatus. Overall study context: Donors were healthy Belgian adults, fewer than ten CMV seropositive and 24 seronegative. Study-wide findings and caveats: A US-trained random forest predicted CMV serostatus with median AUC around 0.9.

Single viable CD3+CD4+CD8-CD45RO+ cells were sorted as the memory CD4+ T cells. To note about this clone: Its specificity is not known.

Here immunoSEQ multiplex PCR was the method, and the copy in TCRdb shows in-frame clones only, minus some. The data contain about 44,000 clones, about 80% of them singletons. With 1 base clipped from V and 5 bases from J, the junction kept 10 bases outside the gene matches. Germline V gives CDR1 MNHNS, CDR2 SASEGT. The length of the CDR3 is 16 residues. Sequencing input: memory CD4+ T cells from blood. This sequence joins TRBV6-1 and TRBJ1-2; 7 bases line up with TRBD1. This receptor was obtained from an adult in good health and CMV-seronegative. As DNA, the CDR3 is TGTGCCAGCAGTGAAGGGGCCGACAGGGTCAGGTATGGCTACACCTTC. This translates into CASSEGADRVRYGYTF.